Below are 29 T cell receptor beta chains sequenced from a single sample in a study of T-cell reconstitution after alpha-beta-depleted transplantation in children. Preparation of the TCRbeta library used unique molecular identifiers. A single record per CDR3 protein comes from TCRdb applying MiXCR to the PCR reads. The sample lists about 170,000 distinct CDR3 sequences, 11% occurring once. The sample here was PBMCs, taken before TCRalphabeta/CD19-depleted stem cell transplant. The receptors were sampled from a boy aged 2 to 9 with acute myeloid leukemia, due to receive a stem cell transplant.

CDR3 sequence (DNA): TGTGCCAGCAGCTTAGGCCCCCCTGGAAACGAGCAGTACGTC. Protein sequence: CASSLGPPGNEQYV. The chain uses TRBV7-6 and TRBJ2-7; no clear D. The CDR3 loop spans 14 amino acids. Germline assignment: CDR1 SGHVS and CDR2 FNYEAQ. Trimming shortened V by 1 base and J by 5 bases, and 12 bases separated the two germline ends.

This clonotype appeared many times. The V call is TRBV24-1, the J call TRBJ1-5; no clear D gene. This CDR3 comprises 13 residues. The germline V gene has CDR1 KGHDR and CDR2 SFDVKD. The V gene lost 0 bases and the J gene lost 6 bases, with 5 bases spanning the gap. The DNA of the CDR3 is TGTGCCACCAGTGATTTGGTCGGTCAGCCCCAGCATTTT. This translates into CATSDLVGQPQHF.

This clonotype was observed at least ten times. This sequence joins TRBV6-2 or TRBV6-3 and TRBJ1-2; D call uncertain. The germline CDR1 and CDR2 sequences are MNHEY and SVGEGT. Between the trimmed V and J ends, which lost 5 bases and 8 bases, there was a span of 12 bases. The CDR3 has 12 residues. The CDR3 region is CASSTPYGGYTF. CDR3 nucleotides: TGTGCCAGCAGTACACCCTATGGAGGCTACACCTTC.

This clonotype was seen ten or more times. The chain couples TRBV29-1 to TRBJ2-1, with D perhaps TRBD1 (5 bases). The length of the CDR3 is 15 residues. Trimming shortened V by 4 bases and J by 6 bases, and 19 bases separated the two germline ends. Per germline, CDR1 SQVTM and CDR2 ANQGSEA. As DNA, the CDR3 is TGCAGCGTTGGATATAGACGTGGACAATTCAATGAGCAGTTCTTC. It codes for CSVGYRRGQFNEQFF.

This clonotype was seen ten or more times. This chain links TRBV7-9 with TRBJ1-5; the D gene is possibly TRBD1 (5 bases). Germline V gives CDR1 SEHNR, CDR2 FQNEAQ (reference sequence). The CDR3 sequence is 14 residues long. Trimming removed 2 bases from V and 3 bases from J, with 8 bases in between. Written as DNA, the CDR3 is TGTGCCAGCAGCTTAAACGGGGCCAATCAGCCCCAGCATTTT. Translation gives CASSLNGANQPQHF.

This clonotype was detected many times. The chain combines TRBV20-1 with TRBJ2-4, with TRBD1 matching over 10 bases. Trimming took 1 base from V and 4 from J; bases not matched to a gene: 4. Germline V gene lookup returns CDR1 DFQATT and CDR2 SNEGSKA (reference sequence). This CDR3 has 15 residues. Here the CDR3 reads CSARGPGQGKNIQYF. DNA of the CDR3: TGCAGTGCTAGAGGACCGGGACAGGGGAAAAACATTCAGTACTTC.

This clonotype came up many times. The V gene is TRBV7-3, the J gene TRBJ2-1, with TRBD2 matching over 14 bases. This CDR3 region has 16 residues. Germline assignment: CDR1 SGHTA and CDR2 FQGTGA. The trim removed 5 bases at V and 7 bases at J, leaving 7 bases unmatched. In nucleotides, the CDR3 is TGTGCCAGCAGCCCGGGACTAGCGGGAGCTGGGAATGAGCAGTTCTTC. Amino acid sequence: CASSPGLAGAGNEQFF.

This clonotype has at least ten counts. The J gene is TRBJ1-5, the V gene TRBV28; D not certain. The CDR3 loop spans 15 amino acids. Trimming removed 3 bases from V and 0 bases from J, with 9 bases in between. Germline CDR1 MDHEN, CDR2 SYDVKM. The DNA of the CDR3 is TGTGCCAGCAGTTTGCTTGGCTATAGCAATCAGCCCCAGCATTTT. As protein: CASSLLGYSNQPQHF.

The V call is TRBV7-3, the J call TRBJ2-5; TRBD1 matches at 8 bases. Germline values: CDR1 SGHTA, CDR2 FQGTGA. The CDR3 is made up of 14 amino acids. With V trimmed by 5 bases and J by 5 bases, 7 bases remained unmatched. The CDR3 coding sequence is TGTGCCAGCAGCCCAGGACAGGGAAGCGAGACCCAGTACTTC. This gives the protein CASSPGQGSETQYF.

This clonotype has a count of ten or more. This chain links TRBV7-9 with TRBJ2-1, with D uncertain. The V gene lost 5 bases and the J gene lost 6 bases, with 8 bases spanning the gap. The germline V gene encodes CDR1 SEHNR and CDR2 FQNEAQ (reference sequence). The CDR3 length is 12 residues. CDR3 region: CASSGSSNEQFF. The CDR3 nucleotides read TGTGCCAGCAGCGGATCGAGCAATGAGCAGTTCTTC.

The table lists this clonotype with many counts. The rearrangement links TRBV6-1 to TRBJ2-1; the D gene is possibly TRBD1 (6 bases). The CDR3 totals 16 residues. Trimming took 5 bases from V and 4 from J, leaving 18 bases between them. Germline values: CDR1 MNHNS, CDR2 SASEGT. The CDR3 is CASSKGVSYPYNEQFF. CDR3 nucleotides: TGTGCCAGCAGTAAGGGGGTCTCCTATCCTTACAATGAGCAGTTCTTC.

Turning to this clonotype: A much more abundant neighbour one base away suggests this may be a read error. The CDR3 sequence: CSARDPAGGWLGYPF. The CDR3 nucleotides read TGCAGTGCTAGAGATCCGGCCGGGGGATGGTTGGGCTACCCCTTC. The rearrangement links TRBV20-1 to TRBJ1-2; tentatively, D is TRBD1 (5 bases). The germline CDR1 and CDR2 sequences are DFQATT and SNEGSKA (reference sequence). CDR3 length equals 15 residues.

This clonotype was counted between two and nine times. In nucleotides, the CDR3 is TGCAGCGCACAGGGGGCTGGGGGCTACACCTTC. The encoded protein is CSAQGAGGYTF. The V call is TRBV29-1, the J call TRBJ1-2; 9 nucleotides agree with TRBD1. Trimming took 7 bases from V and 8 from J; bases not matched to a gene: 5. The CDR3 is made up of 11 amino acids. CDR1 is SQVTM and CDR2 is ANQGSEA in the germline V gene.

This clonotype has a count of ten or more. This chain uses TRBV5-1 with TRBJ2-7; TRBD1 aligns across 9 bases. The CDR3 is 14 residues long. CDR1 SGHRS and CDR2 YFSETQ come from the germline V gene. The trim removed 2 bases at V and 4 bases at J, leaving 4 bases unmatched. The CDR3 DNA sequence: TGCGCCAGCAGCTTCGGGACAGGGAGTTACGAGCAGTACTTC. This translates into CASSFGTGSYEQYF. The full variable domain, its missing parts supplied by reference TRBV5-1 and TRBJ2-7, is KAGVTQTPRYLIKTRGQQVTLSCSPISGHRSVSWYQQTPGQGLQFLFEYFSETQRNKGNFPGRFSGRQFSNSRSEMNVSTLELGDSALYLCASSFGTGSYEQYFGPGTRLTVT.

This clonotype was recorded at least ten times. The chain joins TRBV30 to TRBJ1-2; D not resolved. V lost 1 base to trimming and J lost 5 bases, with 11 bases between them. Germline V gene data show CDR1 as GTSNPN and CDR2 as SVGIG (reference sequence). The CDR3 runs 13 residues. CDR3 nucleotides: TGTGCCTGGAGTGATTGGCAGGAGTATGGCTACACCTTC. This sequence encodes CAWSDWQEYGYTF. The variable domain in full, completed from reference TRBV30 and TRBJ1-2, reads SQTIHQWPATLVQPVGSPLSLECTVEGTSNPNLYWYRQAAGRGLQLLFYSVGIGQISSEVPQNLSASRPQDRQFILSSKKLLLSDSGFYLCAWSDWQEYGYTFGSGTRLTVV.

This clonotype was recorded many times. The rearrangement joins TRBV27 to TRBJ2-1; tentative D call: TRBD1 (6 bases). The germline gives CDR1 MNHEY, CDR2 SMNVEV (reference sequence). Trimming took off 6 bases at V and 7 bases at J, with 22 bases between the two ends. CDR3 size: 16 residues. The CDR3 DNA reads TGTGCCAGCAGGAACCTACTGACAGGATACGGGAATGAGCAGTTCTTC. This sequence encodes CASRNLLTGYGNEQFF.

This clonotype was detected many times. The chain's CDR3 is CASSQVIRQRNQPQHF. DNA of the CDR3: TGTGCCAGCAGCCAAGTTATAAGGCAGCGCAATCAGCCCCAGCATTTT. The gene calls are TRBV4-2 and TRBJ1-5, with D unclear. The CDR3 contains 16 residues. The V and J ends lost 1 base and 2 bases respectively, with 12 bases between them. Per germline, CDR1 LGHNA and CDR2 YNFKEQ.

This clonotype has a count of ten or more. This chain uses TRBV12-3 or TRBV12-4 with TRBJ2-5, with D perhaps TRBD2 (7 bases). The V and J ends lost 5 bases and 7 bases respectively, with 17 bases between them. The length of the CDR3 is 14 residues. CDR3 region: CASSGGGRARTQYF. The CDR3 DNA is TGTGCCAGCAGTGGCGGGGGCCGGGCTAGGACCCAGTACTTC.

This clonotype has a count of ten or more. The chain carries TRBV7-6 and TRBJ2-6; D not resolved. With 5 bases removed from V and 4 bases from J, the gap between germline ends came to 9 bases. Germline lookup yields CDR1 SGHVS and CDR2 FNYEAQ. This CDR3 has 14 residues. The DNA for the CDR3 is TGTGCCAGCAGCGGGAATTGGGGGGCCAACGTCCTGACTTTC. Translating gives CASSGNWGANVLTF.

This clonotype has at least ten counts. This chain uses TRBV5-1 with TRBJ2-5; weak D call: TRBD1 (6 bases). V was clipped by 3 bases and J by 4 bases, with 13 bases between them. Germline V gene data show CDR1 as SGHRS and CDR2 as YFSETQ. The length of the CDR3 is 14 residues. Here the CDR3 DNA reads TGCGCCAGCAGCTCGTCAGGGGTCCCAGAGACCCAGTACTTC. Its protein is CASSSSGVPETQYF.

This clonotype occurred many times. One junction end does not reproduce the germline sequence, and a read error may be involved. The V and J genes are TRBV10-3 and TRBJ1-2; D remains ambiguous. In germline, CDR1 is ENHRY, CDR2 SYGVKD. This CDR3 contains 13 residues. CDR3: CAISERDNHGYTF. The CDR3 bases are TGTGCCATCAGTGAGAGGGATAACCATGGCTACACCTTC.

Ten or more counts support this clonotype. The chain links TRBV6-5 to TRBJ2-3, with 8 bases that match TRBD2. The CDR3 consists of 15 residues. J lost 2 bases, V lost 3 bases, and 4 bases had no gene match. Germline values: CDR1 MNHEY, CDR2 SVGAGI. CDR3 in amino acids: CASSYGGRFTDTQYF. For the CDR3, the DNA is TGTGCCAGCAGTTATGGCGGGAGGTTCACAGATACGCAGTATTTT.

There are many counts of this clonotype. The chain is built from TRBV6-2 or TRBV6-3 and TRBJ1-1; weak D call: TRBD1 (5 bases). This CDR3 contains 14 residues. From germline, CDR1 is MNHEY and CDR2 SVGEGT. V was shortened by 7 bases and J by 1 base, with 13 bases between the two germline ends. The CDR3, as DNA: TGTGCCAGCACACGCTCAGACAGGAACACTGAAGCTTTCTTT. It yields the protein CASTRSDRNTEAFF.

The V call is TRBV20-1, the J call TRBJ2-2; 10 nucleotides align to TRBD2. The CDR3 is 17 amino acids. The germline CDR1 and CDR2 sequences are DFQATT and SNEGSKA (reference sequence). V dropped 3 bases and J dropped 1; count of bases not matched to a gene: 8. CDR3 sequence reads: CSASPILAGGNTGELFF. In DNA form, the CDR3 reads TGCAGTGCTAGTCCGATTTTAGCGGGAGGGAACACCGGGGAGCTGTTTTTT.

To note about this clonotype: A read error may be the cause here, since a much bigger clone is one base away. V and J are TRBV9 and TRBJ2-5; tentative D call: TRBD2 (5 bases). There are 15 residues in the CDR3. V was clipped by 4 bases and J by 8 bases, with 21 bases between them. CDR1 and CDR2 from the germline V gene are SGDLS and YYNGEE. The CDR3 nucleotides read TGTGCCAGCAGCCCCACCGGAGTGTGGGGAGACACCCAGTACTTC. It is translated as CASSPTGVWGDTQYF.

This clonotype was counted ten times or more. V gene TRBV4-1 combines with J gene TRBJ1-5, with TRBD1 matching 9 bases. The germline V gene has CDR1 MGHRA and CDR2 YSYEKL. With V trimmed by 4 bases and J by 8 bases, 6 bases remained unmatched. The CDR3 consists of 14 residues. In nucleotides, the CDR3 is TGCGCCAGCAGCCCCTGGACAGGGGAAGAGCCCCAGCATTTT. As protein: CASSPWTGEEPQHF.

This clonotype was counted at least ten times. The chain couples TRBV18 to TRBJ2-1; 7 nucleotides agree with TRBD1. The ends lost 5 bases at V and 4 bases at J; junction bases unmatched: 5. The CDR3 extends over 14 amino acids. Germline CDR1 KGHSH, CDR2 LQKENI. Written as DNA, the CDR3 is TGTGCCAGCTCAAAGGACAGGCAGTACAATGAGCAGTTCTTC. This translates into CASSKDRQYNEQFF.

This clonotype was counted ten times or more. The chain recombines TRBV5-6 with TRBJ1-1, with D possibly matching TRBD1 (5 bases). This CDR3 has 13 residues. V was cut by 2 bases and J by 7 bases, with 12 bases left in between. Germline loops: CDR1 SGHDT, CDR2 YYEEEE. CDR3: CASSFVDRFEAFF. In DNA, the CDR3 is TGTGCCAGCAGCTTCGTAGACAGATTTGAAGCTTTCTTT.

This clonotype has at least ten counts. The gene calls are TRBV7-8 and TRBJ2-2, with D perhaps TRBD1 (5 bases). V shed 4 bases and J shed 3 bases, with 12 bases lying between them. Germline V lookup: CDR1 SGHVS, CDR2 FQNEAQ. The CDR3 is made up of 15 amino acids. The CDR3 bases are TGTGCCAGCAGCTCTCACTTGACAGACACCGGGGAGCTGTTTTTT. Its protein product is CASSSHLTDTGELFF.